These 29 T cell receptor beta chains were all obtained from the same sample, sequenced in a study of T cells expressing NK-cell markers. TCRdb re-called the 5' RACE reads, yielding one record per CDR3 amino acid sequence without DNA. This table lists some 460,000 distinct CDR3 sequences. Sample: blood T cells: a sorted CD56 or NKG2C T cell subset, CD4+ or CD8+ T cells, or bulk PBMC T cells (not recorded which). The receptors derive from a woman aged 50 to 60 in good health.

The chain uses TRBV29-1 and TRBJ1-1; lacking DNA, the TRBD1 call made by TCRdb goes unchecked. This CDR3 contains 14 residues. Germline V gene data show CDR1 as SQVTM and CDR2 as ANQGSEA. The CDR3 here is CSVPTDTLNTEAFF.

V usage is TRBV6-1 and J usage is TRBJ2-2; checking the TCRdb D call of TRBD1 is not possible without DNA. The CDR3 covers 16 residues. Germline assignment: CDR1 MNHNS and CDR2 SASEGT. The CDR3 spells CASSQRRQGAAGELFF.

This sequence joins TRBV30 and TRBJ2-1; the TCRdb D gene call, TRBD1, has no DNA to confirm it. Germline V gene sequence: CDR1 GTSNPN, CDR2 SVGIG (reference sequence). This CDR3 comprises 12 residues. CDR3: CAWSVTEGLQFF.

This sequence joins TRBV7-2 and TRBJ2-5; TCRdb designates TRBD2, a call that cannot be tested without DNA. Germline lookup yields CDR1 SGHTA and CDR2 FQGNSA. The CDR3 runs 15 residues. The CDR3: CASSPSGRAEETQYF.

The CDR3 protein is CASSSSGRLDEQFF. The chain is built from TRBV12-3 or TRBV12-4 and TRBJ2-1; TCRdb's D call, TRBD2, is unchecked because there is no DNA. The CDR3 sequence is 14 residues long.

This chain links TRBV20-1 with TRBJ2-5; TCRdb returns TRBD2, unconfirmable since there is no DNA. This CDR3 is built from 13 residues. Germline CDR1 is DFQATT and CDR2 is SNEGSKA (reference sequence). The CDR3 is CSAPRPRLETQYF.

CDR3 in amino acids: CASSQASSGGPGANVLTF. The rearrangement joins TRBV4-2 to TRBJ2-6; TCRdb's D gene call, TRBD2, goes unchecked for lack of DNA. Germline CDR1 is LGHNA and CDR2 is YNFKEQ. The CDR3 consists of 18 residues.

The V and J genes are TRBV20-1 and TRBJ2-1; TCRdb returns TRBD1, unconfirmable since there is no DNA. The germline V gene has CDR1 DFQATT and CDR2 SNEGSKA (reference sequence). The CDR3 extends over 13 amino acids. The chain's CDR3 is CSASRGHDNEQFF.

CDR3 amino acids: CASSTQGAGLNTEAFF. V usage is TRBV5-1 and J usage is TRBJ1-1; the TCRdb D gene call, TRBD1, has no DNA to confirm it. Germline CDR1 SGHRS, CDR2 YFSETQ. The CDR3 totals 16 residues.

The chain is built from TRBV11-1 and TRBJ2-1; the D call from TCRdb, TRBD2, cannot be confirmed without DNA. CDR3 length equals 16 residues. The germline V gene has CDR1 SGHAT and CDR2 FQDESV (reference sequence). The chain's CDR3 is CASSLDLAGFYNEQFF.

The chain uses TRBV27 and TRBJ2-3; absent DNA, TCRdb's TRBD1 call cannot be checked. The germline gives CDR1 MNHEY, CDR2 SMNVEV (reference sequence). CDR3 length: 15 amino acids. CDR3 protein: CASSPLRPRSDTQYF.

The CDR3 loop is CASSHSTRSGELFF. The V and J genes are TRBV5-1 and TRBJ2-2. The germline CDR1 and CDR2 sequences are SGHRS and YFSETQ. This CDR3 is 14 amino acids long.

This chain connects TRBV5-4 to TRBJ2-1; TCRdb indicates TRBD2, and absent DNA this call remains unverified. Germline V gene sequence: CDR1 SGHNT, CDR2 YYREEE (reference sequence). The CDR3 totals 16 residues. CDR3 region: CASSRSTSGLYNEQFF.

V and J are TRBV27 and TRBJ2-1; the D call from TCRdb, TRBD2, cannot be confirmed without DNA. The CDR3 totals 16 residues. Germline CDR1 is MNHEY and CDR2 is SMNVEV (reference sequence). CDR3 protein: CASTFLREGPGYEQFF.

The J gene is TRBJ1-3, the V gene TRBV6-5; TCRdb's D call, TRBD1, is unchecked because there is no DNA. Germline CDR1 reads MNHEY; CDR2 reads SVGAGI. The CDR3 is made up of 17 amino acids. The CDR3: CASSNSGTGFSGNTIYF.

CDR3: CASSLGPWGGEQFF. This chain joins TRBV11-1 and TRBJ2-1; the D gene TCRdb calls, TRBD1, cannot be checked with no DNA. Germline loops: CDR1 SGHAT, CDR2 FQDESV (reference sequence). CDR3 length: 14 residues.

The chain couples TRBV19 to TRBJ2-3; absent DNA, TCRdb's TRBD2 call cannot be checked. This CDR3 has 13 residues. Germline V gives CDR1 LNHDA, CDR2 SQIVND (reference sequence). CDR3 region: CASKGGSSDTQYF. The entire variable domain, with the rest obtained from reference TRBV19 and TRBJ2-3, is as follows: DGGITQSPKYLFRKEGQNVTLSCEQNLNHDAMYWYRQDPGQGLRLIYYSQIVNDFQKGDIAEGYSVSREKKESFPLTVTSAQKNPTAFYLCASKGGSSDTQYFGPGTRLTVL.

This chain uses TRBV5-1 with TRBJ2-1; TCRdb designates TRBD2, a call that cannot be tested without DNA. The germline V gene encodes CDR1 SGHRS and CDR2 YFSETQ. The CDR3 spans 15 residues. The CDR3 sequence: CASSLSQRETNEQFF.

The chain recombines TRBV6-1 with TRBJ2-3; absent DNA, TCRdb's TRBD1 call cannot be checked. Germline loops: CDR1 MNHNS, CDR2 SASEGT. The CDR3 sequence is 14 residues long. CDR3 amino acids: CASSEKGSRDTQYF.

V and J are TRBV4-1 and TRBJ2-2; absent DNA, TCRdb's TRBD2 call cannot be checked. CDR1 is MGHRA and CDR2 is YSYEKL in the germline V gene. CDR3 length equals 17 residues. The CDR3 sequence is CASSLSVGGRAIGELFF.

The V call is TRBV4-1, the J call TRBJ2-7. This CDR3 is built from 16 residues. Germline V gene sequence: CDR1 MGHRA, CDR2 YSYEKL. The CDR3 region is CASSQASTGSTYEQYF.

The chain employs TRBV9 and TRBJ2-3; the D gene TCRdb calls, TRBD2, cannot be checked with no DNA. The CDR3 contains 16 residues. Germline values: CDR1 SGDLS, CDR2 YYNGEE. CDR3 sequence reads: CASSVDGSGYTDTQYF.

This chain connects TRBV12-3 or TRBV12-4 to TRBJ1-1; as DNA is missing, the TRBD1 call by TCRdb cannot be tested. The CDR3 runs 13 residues. CDR3 sequence: CASSPRGWTEAFF.

This chain links TRBV7-8 with TRBJ1-1. The germline CDR1 and CDR2 sequences are SGHVS and FQNEAQ. This CDR3 comprises 13 residues. The CDR3 is CASSKDRNTEAFF. Variable domain in full (rest from reference TRBV7-8 and TRBJ1-1): GAGVSQSPRYKVAKRGQDVALRCDPISGHVSLFWYQQALGQGPEFLTYFQNEAQLDKSGLPSDRFFAERPEGSVSTLKIQRTQQEDSAVYLCASSKDRNTEAFFGQGTRLTVV.

This sequence joins TRBV5-1 and TRBJ1-3; TCRdb reports TRBD1, a call that lacks DNA to check it against. The CDR3 runs to 17 residues. CDR1 is SGHRS and CDR2 is YFSETQ in the germline V gene. This chain's CDR3 is CASSLEGTHRSGNTIYF.

The chain carries TRBV10-3 and TRBJ2-3; TCRdb returns TRBD1, unconfirmable since there is no DNA. Germline loops: CDR1 ENHRY, CDR2 SYGVKD. The CDR3 is 13 residues long. This chain's CDR3 is CAIAGQPTDTQYF.

The chain is built from TRBV12-3 or TRBV12-4 and TRBJ1-4. The CDR3 covers 13 residues. CDR3 residues: CASSLVGLEKLFF.

This chain uses TRBV7-2 with TRBJ2-3; lacking DNA, the TRBD2 call made by TCRdb goes unchecked. Germline V gene data show CDR1 as SGHTA and CDR2 as FQGNSA. This CDR3 has 16 amino acids. CDR3 sequence: CASSLSLAGLTDTQYF.

The rearrangement uses TRBV30 and TRBJ2-3; TCRdb outputs TRBD2, but without DNA this stays unchecked. The CDR3 runs 14 residues. Germline CDR1 GTSNPN, CDR2 SVGIG (reference sequence). The CDR3 loop is CAWSVVGQTDTQYF.